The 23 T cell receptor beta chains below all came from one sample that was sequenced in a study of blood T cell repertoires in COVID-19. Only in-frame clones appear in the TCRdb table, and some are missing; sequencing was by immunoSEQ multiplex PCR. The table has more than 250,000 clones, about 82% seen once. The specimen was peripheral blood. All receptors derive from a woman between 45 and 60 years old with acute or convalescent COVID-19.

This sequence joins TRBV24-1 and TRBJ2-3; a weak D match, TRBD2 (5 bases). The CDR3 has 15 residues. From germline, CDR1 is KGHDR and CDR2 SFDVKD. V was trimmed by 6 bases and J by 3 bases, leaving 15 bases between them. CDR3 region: CATSLVGGSTDTQYF. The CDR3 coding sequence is TGTGCCACCAGTTTGGTCGGCGGGTCAACAGATACGCAGTATTTT.

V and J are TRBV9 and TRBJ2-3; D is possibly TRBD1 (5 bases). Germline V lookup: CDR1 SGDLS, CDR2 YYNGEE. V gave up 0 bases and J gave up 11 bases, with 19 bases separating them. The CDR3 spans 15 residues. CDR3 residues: CASSVEGFLGDVQYF. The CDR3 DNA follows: TGTGCCAGCAGCGTAGAGGGGTTCTTAGGCGATGTGCAGTATTTT. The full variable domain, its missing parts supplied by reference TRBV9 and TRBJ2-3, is DSGVTQTPKHLITATGQRVTLRCSPRSGDLSVYWYQQSLDQGLQFLIQYYNGEERAKGNILERFSAQQFPDLHSELNLSSLELGDSALYFCASSVEGFLGDVQYFGPGTRLTVL.

CDR3 nucleotide sequence: TGTGCCTGGGCCGGGACAGGGGCTTACGAGCAGTACTTC. Amino acid sequence: CAWAGTGAYEQYF. The chain recombines TRBV30 with TRBJ2-7, with 10 bases lining up with TRBD1. Germline V gene sequence: CDR1 GTSNPN, CDR2 SVGIG (reference sequence). The CDR3 loop spans 13 amino acids. V shed 5 bases and J 4 bases; nucleotides not matched to a gene: 5.

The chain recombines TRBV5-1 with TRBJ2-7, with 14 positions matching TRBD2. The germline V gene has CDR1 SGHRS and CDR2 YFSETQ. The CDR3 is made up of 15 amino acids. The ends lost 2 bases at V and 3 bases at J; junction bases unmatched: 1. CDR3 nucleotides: TGCGCCAGCAGCTTAGGGACTAGCGGGAGCTACGAGCAGTACTTC. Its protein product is CASSLGTSGSYEQYF.

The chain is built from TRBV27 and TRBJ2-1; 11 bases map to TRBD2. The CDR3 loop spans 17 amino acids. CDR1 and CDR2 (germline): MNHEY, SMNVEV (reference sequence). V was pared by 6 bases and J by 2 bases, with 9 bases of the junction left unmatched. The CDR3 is CASSLASGRSTYNEQFF. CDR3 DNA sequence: TGTGCCAGCAGCCTCGCTAGCGGGAGGTCTACCTACAATGAGCAGTTCTTC.

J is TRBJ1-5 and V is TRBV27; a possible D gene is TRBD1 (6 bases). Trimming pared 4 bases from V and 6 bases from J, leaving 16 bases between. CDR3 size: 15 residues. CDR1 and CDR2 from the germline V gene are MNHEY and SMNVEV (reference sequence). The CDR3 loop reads CASSSGRGFGQPQHF. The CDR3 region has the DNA TGTGCCAGCAGTTCGGGCAGGGGATTTGGTCAGCCCCAGCATTTT.

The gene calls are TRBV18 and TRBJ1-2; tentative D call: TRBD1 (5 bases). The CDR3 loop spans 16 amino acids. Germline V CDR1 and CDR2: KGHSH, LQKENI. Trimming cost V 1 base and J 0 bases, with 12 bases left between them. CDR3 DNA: TGTGCCAGCTCACCACGCATCCAGGGTCCTAACTATGGCTACACCTTC. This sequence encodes CASSPRIQGPNYGYTF.

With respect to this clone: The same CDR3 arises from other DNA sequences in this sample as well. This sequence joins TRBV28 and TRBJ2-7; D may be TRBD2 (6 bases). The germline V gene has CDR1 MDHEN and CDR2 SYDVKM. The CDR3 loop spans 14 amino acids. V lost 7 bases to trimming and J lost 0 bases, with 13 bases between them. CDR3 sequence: CASTSGTASYEQYF. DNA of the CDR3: TGTGCCAGCACGTCCGGGACTGCCTCCTACGAGCAGTACTTC.

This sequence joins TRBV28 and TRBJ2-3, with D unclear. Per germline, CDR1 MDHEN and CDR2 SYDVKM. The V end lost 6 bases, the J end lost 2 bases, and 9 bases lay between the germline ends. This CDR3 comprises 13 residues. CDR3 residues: CASRLRITDTQYF. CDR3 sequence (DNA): TGTGCCAGCAGGCTGAGGATCACAGATACGCAGTATTTT.

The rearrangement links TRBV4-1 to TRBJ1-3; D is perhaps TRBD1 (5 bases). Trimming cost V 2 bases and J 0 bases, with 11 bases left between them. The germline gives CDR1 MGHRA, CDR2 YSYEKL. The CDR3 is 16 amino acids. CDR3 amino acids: CASSQTQAFSGNTIYF. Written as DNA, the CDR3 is TGCGCCAGCAGCCAAACACAGGCCTTCTCTGGAAACACCATATATTTT.

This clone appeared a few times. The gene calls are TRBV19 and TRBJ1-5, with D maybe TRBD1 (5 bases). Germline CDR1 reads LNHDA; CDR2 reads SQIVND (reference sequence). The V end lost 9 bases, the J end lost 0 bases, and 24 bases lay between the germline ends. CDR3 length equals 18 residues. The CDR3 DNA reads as TGTGCCAGCGAACCAGGGCGGGGATCAATCTATAGCAATCAGCCCCAGCATTTT. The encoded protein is CASEPGRGSIYSNQPQHF.

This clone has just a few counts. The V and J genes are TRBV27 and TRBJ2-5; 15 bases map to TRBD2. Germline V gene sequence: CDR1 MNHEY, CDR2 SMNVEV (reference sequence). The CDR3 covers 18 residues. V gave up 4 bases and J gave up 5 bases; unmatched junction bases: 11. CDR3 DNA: TGTGCCAGCAGTTCCTTCTACAGGGGGACTAGCGGGAGGGAGACCCAGTACTTC. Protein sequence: CASSSFYRGTSGRETQYF.

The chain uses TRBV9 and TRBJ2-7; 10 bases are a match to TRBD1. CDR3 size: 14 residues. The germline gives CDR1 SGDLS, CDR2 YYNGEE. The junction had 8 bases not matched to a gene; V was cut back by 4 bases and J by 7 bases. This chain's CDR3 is CASSFRDRGSEQYF. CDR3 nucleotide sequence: TGTGCCAGCAGCTTCCGGGACAGGGGCTCGGAGCAGTACTTC.

The CDR3 DNA reads as TGTGCCAGCAGCTCATCCCCAGGGGCGCCACTCTCCAGCACAGATACGCAGTATTTT. It translates to CASSSSPGAPLSSTDTQYF. The V and J genes are TRBV7-9 and TRBJ2-3, with D possibly matching TRBD1 (6 bases). V lost 4 bases and J 0 bases, leaving 23 bases between the germline ends. The germline CDR1 and CDR2 sequences are SEHNR and FQNEAQ (reference sequence). This CDR3 has 19 amino acids.

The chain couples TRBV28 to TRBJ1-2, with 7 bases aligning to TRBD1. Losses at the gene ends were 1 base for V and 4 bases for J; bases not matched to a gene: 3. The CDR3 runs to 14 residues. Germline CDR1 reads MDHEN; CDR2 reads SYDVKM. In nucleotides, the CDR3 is TGTGCCAGCAGTTTATCCGACAGGGCCTATGGCTACACCTTC. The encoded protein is CASSLSDRAYGYTF.

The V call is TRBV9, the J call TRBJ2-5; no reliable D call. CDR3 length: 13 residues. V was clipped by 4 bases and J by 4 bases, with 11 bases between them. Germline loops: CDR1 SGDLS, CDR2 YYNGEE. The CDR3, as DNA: TGTGCCAGCAGCCAGTCCCCCCCAGAGACCCAGTACTTC. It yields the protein CASSQSPPETQYF. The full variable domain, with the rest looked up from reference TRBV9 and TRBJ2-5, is DSGVTQTPKHLITATGQRVTLRCSPRSGDLSVYWYQQSLDQGLQFLIQYYNGEERAKGNILERFSAQQFPDLHSELNLSSLELGDSALYFCASSQSPPETQYFGPGTRLLVL.

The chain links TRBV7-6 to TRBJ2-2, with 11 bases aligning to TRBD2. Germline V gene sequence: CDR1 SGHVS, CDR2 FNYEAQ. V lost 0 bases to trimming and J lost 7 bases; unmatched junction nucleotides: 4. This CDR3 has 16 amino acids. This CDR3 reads CASSLASGRAFGELFF. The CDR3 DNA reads TGTGCCAGCAGCTTAGCTAGCGGGAGGGCCTTCGGGGAGCTGTTTTTT.

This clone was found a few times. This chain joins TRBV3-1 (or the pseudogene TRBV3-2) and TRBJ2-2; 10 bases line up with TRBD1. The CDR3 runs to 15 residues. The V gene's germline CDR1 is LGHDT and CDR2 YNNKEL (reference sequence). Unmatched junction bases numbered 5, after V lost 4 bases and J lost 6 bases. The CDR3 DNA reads TGTGCCAGCAGCCGCCCGACAGGGGGCCCCGGGGAGCTGTTTTTT. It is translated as CASSRPTGGPGELFF.

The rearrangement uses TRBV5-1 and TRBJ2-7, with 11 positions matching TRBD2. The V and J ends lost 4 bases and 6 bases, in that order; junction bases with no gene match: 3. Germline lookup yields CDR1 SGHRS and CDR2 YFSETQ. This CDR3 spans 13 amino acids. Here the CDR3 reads CASSPSGRSEQYF. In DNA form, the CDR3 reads TGCGCCAGCAGCCCTAGCGGGAGGAGCGAGCAGTACTTC.

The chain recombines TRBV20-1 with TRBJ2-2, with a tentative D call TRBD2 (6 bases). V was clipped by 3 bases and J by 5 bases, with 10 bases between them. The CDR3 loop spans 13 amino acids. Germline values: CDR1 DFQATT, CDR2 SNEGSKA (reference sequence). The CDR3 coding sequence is TGCAGTGCTAGTCTCCTAGCGACCGGGGAGCTGTTTTTT. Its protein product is CSASLLATGELFF.

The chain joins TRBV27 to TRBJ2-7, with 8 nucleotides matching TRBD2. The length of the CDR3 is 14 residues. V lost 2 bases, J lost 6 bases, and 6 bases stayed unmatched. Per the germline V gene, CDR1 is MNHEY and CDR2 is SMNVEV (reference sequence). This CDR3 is CASSLIGAGVEQYF. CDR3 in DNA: TGTGCCAGCAGTTTAATCGGAGCGGGAGTCGAGCAGTACTTC.

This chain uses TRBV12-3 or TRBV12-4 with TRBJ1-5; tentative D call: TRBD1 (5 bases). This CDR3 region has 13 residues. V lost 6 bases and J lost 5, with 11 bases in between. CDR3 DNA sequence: TGTGCCAGCAGGTTGACAGACTATCAGCCCCAGCATTTT. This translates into CASRLTDYQPQHF.

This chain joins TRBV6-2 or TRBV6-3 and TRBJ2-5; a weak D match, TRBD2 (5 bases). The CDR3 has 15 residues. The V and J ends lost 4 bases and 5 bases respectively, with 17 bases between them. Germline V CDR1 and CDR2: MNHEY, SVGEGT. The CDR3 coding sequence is TGTGCCAGCAGTTCAAGGACTTCCGAAAGGGAGACCCAGTACTTC. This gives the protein CASSSRTSERETQYF.